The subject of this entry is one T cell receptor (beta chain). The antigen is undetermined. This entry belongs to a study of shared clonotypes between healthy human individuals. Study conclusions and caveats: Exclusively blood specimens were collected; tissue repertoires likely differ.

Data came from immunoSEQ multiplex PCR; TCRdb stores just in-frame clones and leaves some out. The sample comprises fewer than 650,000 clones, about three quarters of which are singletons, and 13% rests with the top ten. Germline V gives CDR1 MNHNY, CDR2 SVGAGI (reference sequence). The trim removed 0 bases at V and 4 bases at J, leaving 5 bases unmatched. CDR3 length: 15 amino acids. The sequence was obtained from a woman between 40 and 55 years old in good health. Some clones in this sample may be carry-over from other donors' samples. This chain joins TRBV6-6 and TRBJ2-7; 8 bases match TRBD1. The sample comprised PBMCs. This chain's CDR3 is CASSYSPQGGYEQYF. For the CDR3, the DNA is TGTGCCAGCAGTTACTCACCACAGGGGGGATACGAGCAGTACTTC.